A single sample gave rise to the 14 T cell receptor beta chains below, sequenced in a study of naive and memory T cell subsets. A UMI-containing oligonucleotide was joined by 3' ligation to the TCR cDNA template. Four PCR rounds used nested alpha and beta constant region primers plus the SP2 primer. TCRdb reprocessed the 5' RACE reads via MiXCR and lists one record per CDR3 protein. The sample shows about 59,000 distinct CDR3 sequences, approximately 8% of them seen only once. All receptors derive from a female donor in good health.

The genes are TRBV29-1 and TRBJ1-5; the match to TRBD1 covers 9 bases. The length of the CDR3 is 13 residues. The germline V gene encodes CDR1 SQVTM and CDR2 ANQGSEA. The V and J ends lost 6 bases and 3 bases, in that order; junction bases with no gene match: 3. The CDR3 coding sequence is TGCAGCGTCTGGACAGGGGCCAATCAGCCCCAGCATTTT. Amino acids: CSVWTGANQPQHF.

This clonotype was observed a few times. The chain is built from TRBV12-3 or TRBV12-4 and TRBJ2-7, with TRBD1 matching over 8 bases. With 5 bases clipped from V and 3 bases from J, the junction kept 15 bases outside the gene matches. The CDR3 contains 17 residues. This CDR3 is CASSRLRVQGVYYEQYF. The CDR3 nucleotides are TGTGCCAGCAGTCGACTACGTGTACAGGGGGTTTACTACGAGCAGTACTTC.

The chain links TRBV6-1 to TRBJ2-6, with 7 nucleotides matching TRBD2. Germline values: CDR1 MNHNS, CDR2 SASEGT. There are 19 residues in the CDR3. Germline trimming cut 5 bases from V and 2 bases from J; bases unmatched to any gene: 15. The CDR3 DNA sequence: TGTGCCAGCAGTACGTTATTCGCAGGGAGGGTGACTGGGGCCAACGTCCTGACTTTC. Its translation is CASSTLFAGRVTGANVLTF.

This clonotype was found a few times. This chain joins TRBV29-1 and TRBJ2-4, with a weak D call TRBD2 (6 bases). Trimming stripped 4 bases from V and 7 bases from J, with 11 bases between. The CDR3 extends over 12 amino acids. Germline CDR1 reads SQVTM; CDR2 reads ANQGSEA. The CDR3 loop reads CSVVIGGNIQYF. The CDR3 DNA sequence: TGCAGCGTTGTGATTGGGGGGAACATTCAGTACTTC.

This clonotype was detected ten times or more. The rearrangement uses TRBV29-1 and TRBJ1-1; TRBD1 aligns across 8 bases. V lost 8 bases and J lost 5; bases outside the gene matches: 7. Germline V lookup: CDR1 SQVTM, CDR2 ANQGSEA. This CDR3 has 12 residues. Written as DNA, the CDR3 is TGCAGCACGAACAGGGGGAGGACTGAAGCTTTCTTT. It specifies CSTNRGRTEAFF. Full variable domain (outside the CDR3, taken from reference TRBV29-1 and TRBJ1-1): SAVISQKPSRDICQRGTSLTIQCQVDSQVTMMFWYRQQPGQSLTLIATANQGSEATYESGFVIDKFPISRPNLTFSTLTVSNMSPEDSSIYLCSTNRGRTEAFFGQGTRLTVV.

This clonotype was counted between two and nine times. The chain is built from TRBV28 and TRBJ2-1, with 9 bases matching TRBD2. This CDR3 has 14 amino acids. Losses at the gene ends were 10 bases for V and 7 bases for J; bases not matched to a gene: 11. Germline V gene sequence: CDR1 MDHEN, CDR2 SYDVKM. Here the CDR3 reads CATLAGVIGNEQFF. The CDR3 bases are TGTGCCACTTTAGCGGGAGTAATTGGGAATGAGCAGTTCTTC.

This clonotype has a handful of counts. The CDR3 DNA is TGTGCCAGCAGTTTTGCATGGATAGGCACTGAAGCTTTCTTT. Translating gives CASSFAWIGTEAFF. The V gene is TRBV12-3 or TRBV12-4, the J gene TRBJ1-1; D is ambiguous. The CDR3 consists of 14 residues. The V gene lost 3 bases and the J gene lost 4 bases, with 12 bases spanning the gap.

This clonotype was detected only a few times. V usage is TRBV5-1 and J usage is TRBJ2-1; TRBD2 matches 15 bases. Germline assignment: CDR1 SGHRS and CDR2 YFSETQ. The CDR3 covers 18 residues. J lost 2 bases, V lost 1 base, and 4 bases had no gene match. In DNA form, the CDR3 reads TGCGCCAGCAGCTTGCGGACTAGCGGGGGGGCGACCTACAATGAGCAGTTCTTC. Translation: CASSLRTSGGATYNEQFF.

This chain links TRBV20-1 with TRBJ2-3; D is ambiguous. V lost 2 bases and J lost 1, with 13 bases in between. Germline CDR1 reads DFQATT; CDR2 reads SNEGSKA (reference sequence). The CDR3 is made up of 15 amino acids. The CDR3 loop reads CSARWASTGTDTQYF. The CDR3 region has the DNA TGCAGTGCTAGATGGGCGAGTACAGGCACAGATACGCAGTATTTT.

The chain recombines TRBV19 with TRBJ2-3, with 7 positions matching TRBD2. The germline gives CDR1 LNHDA, CDR2 SQIVND (reference sequence). This CDR3 contains 14 residues. V was pared by 5 bases and J by 2 bases, with 4 bases of the junction left unmatched. The CDR3 nucleotides read TGTGCCAGTAGTGGCGGGGGATTCACAGATACGCAGTATTTT. Residues: CASSGGGFTDTQYF.

The gene calls are TRBV7-9 and TRBJ2-7, with TRBD2 matching over 11 bases. The CDR3 has 19 amino acids. With 1 base clipped from V and 0 bases from J, the junction kept 11 bases outside the gene matches. CDR1 is SEHNR and CDR2 is FQNEAQ in the germline V gene (reference sequence). The chain's CDR3 is CASSLVPLGTSGSSYEQYF. CDR3 nucleotide sequence: TGTGCCAGCAGCTTAGTGCCCCTCGGGACTAGCGGCTCCTCCTACGAGCAGTACTTC. The whole variable domain, filled in from reference TRBV7-9 and TRBJ2-7, reads DTGVSQNPRHKITKRGQNVTFRCDPISEHNRLYWYRQTLGQGPEFLTYFQNEAQLEKSRLLSDRFSAERPKGSFSTLEIQRTEQGDSAMYLCASSLVPLGTSGSSYEQYFGPGTRLTVT.

This clonotype showed up just a few times. The chain combines TRBV29-1 with TRBJ2-1; 12 positions agree with TRBD2. Germline CDR1 SQVTM, CDR2 ANQGSEA. CDR3 length equals 13 residues. Trimming removed 7 bases from V and 7 bases from J; junction bases left unmatched: 5. The CDR3 is CSARLAGENEQFF. As DNA, the CDR3 is TGCAGCGCTAGACTAGCGGGAGAGAATGAGCAGTTCTTC.

This clonotype showed up just a few times. The gene calls are TRBV19 and TRBJ2-1; the match to TRBD2 covers 8 bases. Trimming at V came to 9 bases and at J to 7 bases, leaving 11 bases not matched to a gene. The CDR3 contains 14 residues. The germline V gene has CDR1 LNHDA and CDR2 SQIVND (reference sequence). CDR3 region: CASSFPGGQNEQFF. The CDR3 DNA reads as TGTGCCAGCTCATTTCCGGGGGGGCAGAATGAGCAGTTCTTC.

This clonotype was observed a handful of times. The chain couples TRBV5-6 to TRBJ1-5, with 8 bases aligning to TRBD1. CDR3 length: 13 amino acids. The V and J ends lost 2 bases and 6 bases, in that order; junction bases with no gene match: 1. In germline, CDR1 is SGHDT, CDR2 YYEEEE. CDR3: CASSFGTGQPQHF. DNA for the CDR3: TGTGCCAGCAGCTTCGGGACAGGTCAGCCCCAGCATTTT. The variable domain in full, completed from reference TRBV5-6 and TRBJ1-5, reads DAGVTQSPTHLIKTRGQQVTLRCSPKSGHDTVSWYQQALGQGPQFIFQYYEEEERQRGNFPDRFSGHQFPNYSSELNVNALLLGDSALYLCASSFGTGQPQHFGDGTRLSIL.